The 30 T cell receptor beta chains reported below all come from one sample, sequenced in a study of blood T cell repertoires in COVID-19. Profiled with immunoSEQ multiplex PCR; TCRdb holds only in-frame clones, not every one. The top ten clones hold roughly 2.5% of a sample with 300,000 to 400,000 clones, roughly nine tenths of them seen once. The material sequenced was PBMCs or T cells enriched from blood (not recorded which). Receptor source: a man in his 60s who had recovered from COVID-19.

This chain joins TRBV7-3 and TRBJ2-3; D call uncertain. V was cut by 1 base and J by 2 bases, with 7 bases left in between. The germline CDR1 and CDR2 sequences are SGHTA and FQGTGA. The CDR3 extends over 14 amino acids. CDR3: CASSLSAVTDTQYF. The DNA for the CDR3 is TGTGCCAGCAGCTTAAGCGCGGTCACAGATACGCAGTATTTT.

This sequence joins TRBV7-9 and TRBJ1-2; tentative D call: TRBD1 (6 bases). Germline V gene data show CDR1 as SEHNR and CDR2 as FQNEAQ (reference sequence). The CDR3 spans 15 residues. The V end was cut by 5 bases, the J end by 3 bases, with 16 bases between. The CDR3 coding sequence is TGTGCCAGCAGCCCTACAGCCAGGGGCGACTATGGCTACACCTTC. Protein sequence: CASSPTARGDYGYTF.

The V call is TRBV5-1, the J call TRBJ1-2, with 9 bases aligning to TRBD1. The trim removed 4 bases at V and 0 bases at J, leaving 10 bases unmatched. The germline V gene has CDR1 SGHRS and CDR2 YFSETQ. This CDR3 spans 17 amino acids. This chain's CDR3 is CASSLKQGTGPNYGYTF. The CDR3 DNA is TGCGCCAGCAGCCTTAAGCAAGGGACAGGGCCTAACTATGGCTACACCTTC.

The chain couples TRBV4-3 to TRBJ2-5; D possibly corresponds to TRBD1 (5 bases). The V end was cut by 3 bases, the J end by 4 bases, with 21 bases between. Germline values: CDR1 LGHNA, CDR2 YSLEER. This CDR3 region has 17 residues. The CDR3 DNA follows: TGCGCCAGCAGCCAGGACATTACAGGCGATCGGGTAGAGACCCAGTACTTC. Translating it yields CASSQDITGDRVETQYF.

As to this clone: A read error may produce the germline difference seen at one junction end. The rearrangement joins TRBV7-7 to TRBJ1-5, with TRBD1 as a possible D gene (6 bases). The CDR3 sequence is 13 residues long. Germline V lookup: CDR1 SSHAT, CDR2 FNYEAQ (reference sequence). The CDR3 is CASSLDRDQPQHF. DNA for the CDR3: TGTGCTAGCAGCTTGGACAGAGATCAGCCCCAGCATTTT.

This clone was seen a single time. This sequence joins TRBV30 and TRBJ1-2; D ambiguous. The V gene lost 5 bases and the J gene lost 6 bases, with 13 bases spanning the gap. The CDR3 length is 12 residues. Germline CDR1 GTSNPN, CDR2 SVGIG (reference sequence). The CDR3 bases are TGTGCCTGGGAAAGTTCCGGGGATGGCTACACCTTC. Translated: CAWESSGDGYTF.

V usage is TRBV3-1 (or the pseudogene TRBV3-2) and J usage is TRBJ1-2; possible D gene TRBD1, 6 bases. This CDR3 has 14 residues. Germline values: CDR1 LGHDT, CDR2 YNNKEL (reference sequence). V was clipped by 4 bases and J by 2 bases, with 11 bases between them. The CDR3, as DNA: TGTGCCAGCAGCCTATGGACAGAAAACTATGGCTACACCTTC. It translates to CASSLWTENYGYTF.

The chain carries TRBV9 and TRBJ1-4, with D unclear. The CDR3 length is 13 residues. Trimming stripped 2 bases from V and 8 bases from J, with 10 bases between. Germline assignment: CDR1 SGDLS and CDR2 YYNGEE. The CDR3 nucleotides read TGTGCCAGCAGCGTCGGTAGAGGCGAAAAACTGTTTTTT. It yields the protein CASSVGRGEKLFF.

The rearrangement joins TRBV5-5 to TRBJ2-1; 9 bases map to TRBD2. The CDR3 totals 17 residues. The ends lost 5 bases at V and 9 bases at J; junction bases unmatched: 18. Germline V gene lookup returns CDR1 SGHKS and CDR2 YYEKEE (reference sequence). DNA for the CDR3: TGTGCCAGCAGGCGGGCCGGGGCTAGCGGGAAAACGGGTGAGCAGTTCTTC. Its translation: CASRRAGASGKTGEQFF.

About this clone: The sample carries other DNA sequences with the same CDR3. The CDR3 protein is CASSQLGGATNEKLFF. In DNA form, the CDR3 reads TGTGCCAGCAGCCAATTAGGGGGGGCAACTAATGAAAAACTGTTTTTT. The chain is built from TRBV3-1 (or the pseudogene TRBV3-2) and TRBJ1-4, with a weak D call TRBD1 (6 bases). V lost 2 bases and J lost 0, with 10 bases in between. Germline CDR1 reads LGHDT; CDR2 reads YNNKEL (reference sequence). The CDR3 length is 16 residues.

The chain employs TRBV19 and TRBJ1-6, with D perhaps TRBD1 (5 bases). In germline, CDR1 is LNHDA, CDR2 SQIVND (reference sequence). Deletions cut 3 bases from V and 0 bases from J, with 15 bases between. The CDR3 is made up of 18 amino acids. The CDR3 is CASSMDFGRGSYNSPLHF. The CDR3 DNA reads TGTGCCAGTAGTATGGATTTTGGGAGGGGCTCCTATAATTCACCCCTCCACTTT.

This rearrangement joins TRBV2 to TRBJ2-3; 9 bases match TRBD2. The germline CDR1 and CDR2 sequences are SNHLY and FYNNEI. V was clipped by 4 bases and J by 1 base; unmatched bases: 6. The CDR3 runs to 16 residues. The CDR3 DNA sequence: TGTGCCAGCAGTGGATTAGCGGGGGTAGGCACAGATACGCAGTATTTT. Protein: CASSGLAGVGTDTQYF.

V and J are TRBV4-2 and TRBJ1-6, with D possibly being TRBD1 (6 bases). Trimming left V 2 bases short and J 7 bases short, with 9 bases between. Germline CDR1 is LGHNA and CDR2 is YNFKEQ. The CDR3 has 14 amino acids. CDR3 protein: CASSQRTVNSPLHF. Written as DNA, the CDR3 is TGTGCCAGCAGCCAAAGGACAGTAAATTCACCCCTCCACTTT.

The CDR3, as DNA: TGTGCCAGCAGCCCGGACAGGCCCATGCCGCAGTACTTC. It codes for CASSPDRPMPQYF. The chain links TRBV5-8 to TRBJ2-5, with 7 positions matching TRBD1. The CDR3 is made up of 13 amino acids. Trimming at V came to 4 bases and at J to 11 bases, leaving 11 bases not matched to a gene. The germline CDR1 and CDR2 sequences are SGHTS and YDEGEE.

The chain is built from TRBV12-3 or TRBV12-4 and TRBJ1-1; the D gene is possibly TRBD1 (5 bases). The length of the CDR3 is 13 residues. V shed 3 bases and J shed 3 bases, with 8 bases lying between them. Here the CDR3 reads CASSLRGDTEAFF. The CDR3, as DNA: TGTGCCAGCAGTTTGCGGGGGGACACTGAAGCTTTCTTT.

This clone showed up just once. V and J are TRBV11-1 and TRBJ2-3, with D possibly matching TRBD2 (5 bases). The CDR3 has 15 amino acids. The V and J ends lost 3 bases and 4 bases respectively, with 14 bases between them. The germline CDR1 and CDR2 sequences are SGHAT and FQDESV (reference sequence). The CDR3 DNA reads as TGTGCCAGCAGCTTTGGAGGAGGCGCATCAGATACGCAGTATTTT. Protein sequence: CASSFGGGASDTQYF.

The chain uses TRBV19 and TRBJ1-5; 9 nucleotides line up with TRBD1. V was clipped by 9 bases and J by 2 bases; unmatched bases: 11. Germline assignment: CDR1 LNHDA and CDR2 SQIVND (reference sequence). This CDR3 has 16 residues. The CDR3 DNA is TGTGCCAGCACCTGGGGACAGGGTAGGGGCAATCAGCCCCAGCATTTT. This gives the protein CASTWGQGRGNQPQHF.

The chain uses TRBV5-6 and TRBJ1-2; a possible D gene is TRBD1 (6 bases). This CDR3 is built from 13 residues. CDR1 SGHDT and CDR2 YYEEEE come from the germline V gene. The V gene lost 0 bases and the J gene lost 8 bases, with 11 bases spanning the gap. CDR3 coding DNA: TGTGCCAGCAGCTTGGGCGGGGGCAGGGGCTACACCTTC. Protein product: CASSLGGGRGYTF.

The chain's CDR3 is CASSALLTSGSYEQYF. CDR3 sequence (DNA): TGTGCCAGTAGTGCGCTCTTGACTAGCGGATCCTACGAGCAGTACTTC. The chain links TRBV19 to TRBJ2-7; 9 bases are a match to TRBD2. There are 16 residues in the CDR3. Germline V gene lookup returns CDR1 LNHDA and CDR2 SQIVND (reference sequence). J gave up 1 base and V 5 bases, and 9 bases lay outside the gene matches.

The V gene is TRBV10-3, the J gene TRBJ2-7; no clear D gene. Trimming cost V 10 bases and J 2 bases, with 12 bases left between them. The length of the CDR3 is 12 residues. The germline V gene encodes CDR1 ENHRY and CDR2 SYGVKD. CDR3 in DNA: TGTGCCACCACGACTGCCCCCTACGAGCAGTACTTC. This gives the protein CATTTAPYEQYF.

This clone was seen just once. The junction departs from the called germline gene at one end, perhaps through a read error. The chain links TRBV19 to TRBJ2-3, with 8 bases lining up with TRBD2. The CDR3 extends over 14 amino acids. CDR1 is LNHDA, CDR2 SQIVND, per germline (reference sequence). CDR3 amino acids: CASSIAGNTDTQYF. Here the CDR3 DNA reads TGTGCCAGTAGCATAGCGGGGAACACAGATACGCAGTATTTT. Full variable domain (missing parts from reference TRBV19 and TRBJ2-3): DGGITQSPKYLFRKEGQNVTLSCEQNLNHDAMYWYRQDPGQGLRLIYYSQIVNDFQKGDIAEGYSVSREKKESFPLTVTSAQKNPTAFYLCASSIAGNTDTQYFGPGTRLTVL.

This chain connects TRBV7-2 to TRBJ2-2; 7 nucleotides align to TRBD1. J gave up 4 bases and V 5 bases, and 13 bases lay outside the gene matches. Germline values: CDR1 SGHTA, CDR2 FQGNSA. This CDR3 has 17 amino acids. CDR3 loop: CASSPKTGTESTGELFF. The CDR3 region has the DNA TGTGCCAGCAGCCCGAAGACCGGGACAGAGAGCACCGGGGAGCTGTTTTTT.

This rearrangement joins TRBV27 to TRBJ2-3, with 12 bases that match TRBD2. Germline V gene sequence: CDR1 MNHEY, CDR2 SMNVEV (reference sequence). The CDR3 consists of 16 residues. After removal of 5 bases from V and 3 bases from J, the junction contained 6 bases not matched to a gene. In DNA form, the CDR3 reads TGTGCCAGCAGTCCCCGCGGGACTAGCGGGACAGATACGCAGTATTTT. Its translation: CASSPRGTSGTDTQYF.

The chain combines TRBV12-3 or TRBV12-4 with TRBJ2-1; D perhaps matches TRBD1 (5 bases). The CDR3 is 13 residues long. Trimming removed 2 bases at V and 8 bases at J, with 10 bases between. The CDR3 DNA is TGTGCCAGCAGTTTAAACAGGTTTGATGAGCAGTTCTTC. This codes for CASSLNRFDEQFF.

The rearrangement links TRBV30 to TRBJ1-1; 7 bases map to TRBD1. This CDR3 region has 15 residues. V lost 4 bases, J lost 6 bases, and 14 bases stayed unmatched. Looked up from germline, CDR1 is GTSNPN and CDR2 is SVGIG (reference sequence). The CDR3 sequence is CAWTGRGTAGAEAFF. As DNA, the CDR3 is TGTGCCTGGACTGGTAGAGGGACAGCTGGCGCTGAAGCTTTCTTT. The full variable domain, in which reference TRBV30 and TRBJ1-1 provide the parts outside the CDR3, is SQTIHQWPATLVQPVGSPLSLECTVEGTSNPNLYWYRQAAGRGLQLLFYSVGIGQISSEVPQNLSASRPQDRQFILSSKKLLLSDSGFYLCAWTGRGTAGAEAFFGQGTRLTVV.

The chain employs TRBV5-1 and TRBJ2-2; tentatively, D is TRBD1 (5 bases). The V and J ends lost 4 bases and 5 bases respectively, with 18 bases between them. This CDR3 is 16 amino acids long. Germline V gene data show CDR1 as SGHRS and CDR2 as YFSETQ. The CDR3 bases are TGCGCCAGCAGCCCATACAACCAGGGTTTGACCGGGGAGCTGTTTTTT. It encodes CASSPYNQGLTGELFF.

The chain carries TRBV7-9 and TRBJ1-4, with 7 positions matching TRBD1. The CDR3 has 16 residues. Looked up from germline, CDR1 is SEHNR and CDR2 is FQNEAQ (reference sequence). The V segment lost 2 bases and the J segment 6 bases; nucleotides outside the gene matches: 9. The CDR3 here is CASSLPTGAGDEKLFF. The CDR3 nucleotides are TGTGCCAGCAGCTTACCCACAGGGGCCGGGGATGAAAAACTGTTTTTT.

The rearrangement links TRBV3-1 (or the pseudogene TRBV3-2) to TRBJ2-5, with 7 bases that match TRBD1. The CDR3 is 14 amino acids. The V gene end was trimmed by 3 bases and the J gene end by 2 bases; junction bases not matched to a gene: 3. Germline loops: CDR1 LGHDT, CDR2 YNNKEL (reference sequence). The CDR3 is CASSHYRGQETQYF. As DNA, the CDR3 is TGTGCCAGCAGCCACTACAGGGGACAAGAGACCCAGTACTTC.

This chain joins TRBV7-2 and TRBJ2-5, with TRBD2 matching over 12 bases. Germline V gene data show CDR1 as SGHTA and CDR2 as FQGNSA. The junction had 0 bases not matched to a gene; V was cut back by 3 bases and J by 4 bases. The CDR3 contains 14 residues. The CDR3 is CASSLTSGGETQYF. The CDR3 region has the DNA TGTGCCAGCAGCTTGACTAGCGGGGGAGAGACCCAGTACTTC.

The rearrangement joins TRBV30 to TRBJ2-3, with TRBD2 as a possible D gene (6 bases). The CDR3 length is 13 residues. Germline loops: CDR1 GTSNPN, CDR2 SVGIG (reference sequence). With 0 bases removed from V and 4 bases from J, the gap between germline ends came to 8 bases. This CDR3 is CAWSVSGADTQYF. The CDR3 DNA reads as TGTGCCTGGAGTGTATCGGGGGCAGATACGCAGTATTTT. Supplemented by reference TRBV30 and TRBJ2-3, the full variable domain reads SQTIHQWPATLVQPVGSPLSLECTVEGTSNPNLYWYRQAAGRGLQLLFYSVGIGQISSEVPQNLSASRPQDRQFILSSKKLLLSDSGFYLCAWSVSGADTQYFGPGTRLTVL.